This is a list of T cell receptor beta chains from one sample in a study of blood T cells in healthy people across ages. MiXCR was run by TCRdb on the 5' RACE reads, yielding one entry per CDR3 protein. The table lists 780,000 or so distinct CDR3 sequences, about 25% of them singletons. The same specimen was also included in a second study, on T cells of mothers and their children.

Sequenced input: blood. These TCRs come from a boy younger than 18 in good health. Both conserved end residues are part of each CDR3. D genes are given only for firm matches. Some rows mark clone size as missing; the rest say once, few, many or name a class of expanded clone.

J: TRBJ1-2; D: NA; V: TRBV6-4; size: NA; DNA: TGTGCCAGCAGTGACTCGATCGGGCAGTCGTTCTTC; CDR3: CASSDSIGQSFF
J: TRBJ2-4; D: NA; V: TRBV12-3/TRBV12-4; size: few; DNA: TGTGCCAGCAGTCTATTAGGGGCCAAAAACATTCAGTACTTC; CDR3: CASSLLGAKNIQYF
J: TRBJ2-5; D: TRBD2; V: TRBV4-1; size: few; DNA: TGCGCCAGCAGCCAAGAGCCTAGCGGGAGGAGTGAGACCCAGTACTTC; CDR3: CASSQEPSGRSETQYF
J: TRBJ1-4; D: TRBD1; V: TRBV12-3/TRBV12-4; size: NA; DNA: TGTGCCAGCTCCTCATCCAGGGGGGGGAATGAAAAACTGTTTTTT; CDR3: CASSSSRGGNEKLFF
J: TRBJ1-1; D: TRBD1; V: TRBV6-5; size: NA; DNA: TGTGCCAGCAGTTACGAATCTACAGGGGGCACTGAAGCTTTCTTT; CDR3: CASSYESTGGTEAFF
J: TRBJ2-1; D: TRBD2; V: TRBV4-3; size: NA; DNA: TGCGCCAGCAGCCAAGATGGTAGCGGGGGCCAAGAGCAGTTCTTC; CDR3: CASSQDGSGGQEQFF
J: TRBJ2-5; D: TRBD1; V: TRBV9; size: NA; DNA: TGTGCCAGCAGCGTAGGGACAGGGGGTGACCAGTACTTC; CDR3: CASSVGTGGDQYF
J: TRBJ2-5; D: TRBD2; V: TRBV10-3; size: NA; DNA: TGTGCCATCAGGGACTCGGGAGGTTGGCAAGAGACCCAGTACTTC; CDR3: CAIRDSGGWQETQYF
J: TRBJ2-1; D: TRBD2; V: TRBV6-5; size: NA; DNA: TGTGCCAGCAGTTATTGGGGGACTAGCTCCTACAATGAGCAGTTCTTC; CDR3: CASSYWGTSSYNEQFF
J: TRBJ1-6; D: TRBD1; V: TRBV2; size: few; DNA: TGTGCCAGCAGCCCTTCCCTGGGACAGGGGAATTCACCCCTCCACTTT; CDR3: CASSPSLGQGNSPLHF
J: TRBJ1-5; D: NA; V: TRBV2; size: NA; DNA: TGTGCCAGCAGTGAAGGTGTTAGGAGTGGGGTAAATCAGCCCCAGCATTTT; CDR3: CASSEGVRSGVNQPQHF
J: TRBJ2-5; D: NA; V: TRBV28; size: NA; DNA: TGTGCCAGCAGTTTAGGGGACGGATTGCTCCAAGAGACCCAGTACTTC; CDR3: CASSLGDGLLQETQYF
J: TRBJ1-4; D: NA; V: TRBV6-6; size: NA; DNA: TGTGCCAGCAGGGACACGTCAACTAATGAAAAACTGTTTTTT; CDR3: CASRDTSTNEKLFF
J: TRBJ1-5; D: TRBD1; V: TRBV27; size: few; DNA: TGTGCCAGCAGACAGGGGGCCTTCAATCAGCCCCAGCATTTT; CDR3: CASRQGAFNQPQHF
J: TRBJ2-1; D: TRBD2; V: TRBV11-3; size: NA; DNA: TGTGCCAGCTCGGCGGGAGGGCTTTACGATGAGCGGTTCTTC; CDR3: CASSAGGLYDERFF
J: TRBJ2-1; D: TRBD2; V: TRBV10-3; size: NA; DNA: TGTGCCATCAGTGAGTTTAGCGGGAGGGGTAGCAATGAGCAGTTCTTC; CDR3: CAISEFSGRGSNEQFF
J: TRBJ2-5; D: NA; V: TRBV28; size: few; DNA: TGTGCCAGCACCCAAGACGGTGAAGAGACCCAGTACTTC; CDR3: CASTQDGEETQYF
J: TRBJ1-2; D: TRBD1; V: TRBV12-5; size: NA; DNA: TGTGCTAGTGGTCCTCCGGGGACAGCGACCTTC; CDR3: CASGPPGTATF
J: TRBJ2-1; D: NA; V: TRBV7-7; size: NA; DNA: TGTGCTAGCAGCTCGGACAACTACAATGAGCAGTTCTTC; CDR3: CASSSDNYNEQFF
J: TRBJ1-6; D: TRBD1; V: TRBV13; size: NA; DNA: TGTGCCAGCAGCTTAGGTGAGACAGGGAAGTCACCCCTCCACTTT; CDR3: CASSLGETGKSPLHF
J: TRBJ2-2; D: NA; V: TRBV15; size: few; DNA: TGTGCCACCAGCAGAGATTTCGACAGTTCGGTCACCGGGGAGCTGTTTTTT; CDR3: CATSRDFDSSVTGELFF
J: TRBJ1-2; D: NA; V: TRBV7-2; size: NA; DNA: TGTGCCGGGGGAGCTTCTATTTATGGCTACACCTTC; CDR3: CAGGASIYGYTF
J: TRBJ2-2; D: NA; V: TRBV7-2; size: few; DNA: TGTGCCAGCAGCCCTGGGACCCCCACCTACACCGGGGAGCTGTTTTTT; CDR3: CASSPGTPTYTGELFF
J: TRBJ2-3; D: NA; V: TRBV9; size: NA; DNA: TGTGCCAGCAGCGTAGGGGAGACCCCTTTCACAGATACGCAGTATTTT; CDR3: CASSVGETPFTDTQYF
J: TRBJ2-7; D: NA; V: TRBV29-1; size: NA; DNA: TGCAGCGTTGACGTACACGGGTACGAGCAGTACTTC; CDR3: CSVDVHGYEQYF
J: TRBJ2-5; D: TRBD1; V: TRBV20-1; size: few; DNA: TGCAGTGCTAGGGACAGGACCCAAGAGACCCAGTACTTC; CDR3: CSARDRTQETQYF
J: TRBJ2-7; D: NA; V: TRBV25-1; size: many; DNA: TGTGCCAGCAGTGAATTAAAGACAACCACCTCCTACGAGCAGTACTTC; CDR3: CASSELKTTTSYEQYF
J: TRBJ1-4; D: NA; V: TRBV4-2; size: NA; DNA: TGTGCCAGCAGCCAAGACCCAGGGGCCGAAAAACTGTTTTTT; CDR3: CASSQDPGAEKLFF
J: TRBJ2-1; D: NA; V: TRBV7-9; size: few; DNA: TGTGCCAGCAGCCCTTTGGGAGACTCCTACAATGAGCAGTTCTTC; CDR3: CASSPLGDSYNEQFF
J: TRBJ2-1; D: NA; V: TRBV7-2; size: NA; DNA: TGTGCCAGCAGGGCGGCCAATGAGCAGTTCTTC; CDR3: CASRAANEQFF
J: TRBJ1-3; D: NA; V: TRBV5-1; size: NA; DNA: TGCGCCAGCAGCTTGGAGGCAGCCTCTGGAAACACCATATATTTT; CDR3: CASSLEAASGNTIYF
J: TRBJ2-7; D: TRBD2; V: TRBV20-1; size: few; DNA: TGCAGTGCTGGCCTAGCGGGAGGGTTTTTCTACGAGCAGTACTTC; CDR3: CSAGLAGGFFYEQYF
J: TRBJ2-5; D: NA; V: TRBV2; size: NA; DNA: TGTGCCAGCAAGCTCGGTGGCACCCAGTACTTC; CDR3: CASKLGGTQYF
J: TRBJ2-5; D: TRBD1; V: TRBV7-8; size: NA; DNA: TGTGCCAGCAGCCCGGGACAGTCCATTCAAGAGACCCAGTACTTC; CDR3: CASSPGQSIQETQYF
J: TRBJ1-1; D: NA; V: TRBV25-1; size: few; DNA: TGTGCCAGCAGTCCCCCTCGGCAACCTCGGTTCGCTGAAGCTTTCTTT; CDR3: CASSPPRQPRFAEAFF
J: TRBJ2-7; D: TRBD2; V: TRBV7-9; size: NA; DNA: TGTGCCAGCAGCCCTAGCGGTAGTAGAGACGAGCAGTACTTC; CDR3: CASSPSGSRDEQYF
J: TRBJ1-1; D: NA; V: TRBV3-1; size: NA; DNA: TGTGCCAGCAGCCCTCGAGGAGGGGGGTTGAACACTGAAGCTTTCTTT; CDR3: CASSPRGGGLNTEAFF
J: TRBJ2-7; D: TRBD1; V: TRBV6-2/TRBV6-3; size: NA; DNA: TGTGCCAGCAGTTACCGGTTCGGGACAGGGGGCGACGAGCAGTACTTC; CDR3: CASSYRFGTGGDEQYF
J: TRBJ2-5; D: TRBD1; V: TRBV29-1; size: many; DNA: TGCAGCGTGGACCAGGGGGCTCAAGAGACCCAGTACTTC; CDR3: CSVDQGAQETQYF
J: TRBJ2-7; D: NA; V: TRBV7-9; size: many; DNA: TGTGCCAGCAGCACCGCTGTAAGGGGCTACGAGCAGTACTTC; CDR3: CASSTAVRGYEQYF
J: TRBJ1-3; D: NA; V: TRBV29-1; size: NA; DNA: TGCAGCGTTTCGGAGTTAGCTGGAAACACCATATATTTT; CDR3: CSVSELAGNTIYF
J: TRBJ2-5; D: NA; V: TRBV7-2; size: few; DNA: TGTGCCAGCAGCTGGGCCAGGGGCGCGGAGACCCAGTACTTC; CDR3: CASSWARGAETQYF
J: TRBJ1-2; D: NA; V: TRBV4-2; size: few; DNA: TGTGCCAGCAGCCAAGAATTCCGGGTTACGGGAGGCTACACCTTC; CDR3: CASSQEFRVTGGYTF
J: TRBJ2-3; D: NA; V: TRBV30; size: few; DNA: TGTGCCTGGAGTCAGGGGCGGGACACAGATACGCAGTATTTT; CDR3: CAWSQGRDTDTQYF
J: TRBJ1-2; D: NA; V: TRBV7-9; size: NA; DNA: TGTGCCAGCAGTTCAGGGTCTCGCAACTATGGCTACACCTTC; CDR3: CASSSGSRNYGYTF
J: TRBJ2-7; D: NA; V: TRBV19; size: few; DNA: TGTGCCAGTAGTATAGTCCAGGGAGGCTACGAGCAGTACTTC; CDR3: CASSIVQGGYEQYF
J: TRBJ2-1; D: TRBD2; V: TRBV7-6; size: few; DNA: TGTGCCTCCGGGACTAGCGGATACAATGAGCAGTTCTTC; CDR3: CASGTSGYNEQFF
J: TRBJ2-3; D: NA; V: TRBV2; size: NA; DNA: TGTGCCAGCAGTGTTGGGCAGGCAGCAGATACGCAGTATTTT; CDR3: CASSVGQAADTQYF
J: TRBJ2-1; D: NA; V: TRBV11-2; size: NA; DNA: TGTGCCAGCAGCTTCCCTGTGTCCCTCACCTACAATGAGCAGTTCTTC; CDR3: CASSFPVSLTYNEQFF
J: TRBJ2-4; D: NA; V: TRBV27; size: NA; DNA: TGTGCCAGCAGAACTAGAGTAGACAAAAACATTCAGTACTTC; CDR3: CASRTRVDKNIQYF
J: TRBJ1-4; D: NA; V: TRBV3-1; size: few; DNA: TGTGCCAGCAGCTCCTACGGGGCCAATGAAAAACTGTTTTTT; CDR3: CASSSYGANEKLFF
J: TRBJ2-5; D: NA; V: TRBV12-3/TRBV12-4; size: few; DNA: TGTGCCAGCAGTTCGACTAGAAGTGGCTCCCTAGGGGAGACCCAGTACTTC; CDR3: CASSSTRSGSLGETQYF
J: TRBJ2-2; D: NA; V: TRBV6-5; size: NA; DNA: TGTGCCAGCAACCCCGGACAGGGAGGGTGGTTTTTT; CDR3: CASNPGQGGWFF
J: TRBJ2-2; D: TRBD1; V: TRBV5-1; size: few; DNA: TGCGCCAGCAGCGGTGACAGGGGTTACGGGGAGCTGTTTTTT; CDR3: CASSGDRGYGELFF
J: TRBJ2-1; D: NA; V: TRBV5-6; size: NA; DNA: TGTGCCAGCAGCTTGGTCTCGGTGGGCAGGGACTACAATGAGCAGTTCTTC; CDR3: CASSLVSVGRDYNEQFF
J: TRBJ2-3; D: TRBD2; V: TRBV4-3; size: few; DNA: TGCGCCAGCTCCGCCCGGGGTAGCGGGGGGGCGGCAGATACGCAGTATTTT; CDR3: CASSARGSGGAADTQYF
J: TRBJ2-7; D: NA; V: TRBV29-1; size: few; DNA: TGCAGCGTTGGGACGAGCGCCGGCTACGAGCAGTACTTC; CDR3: CSVGTSAGYEQYF
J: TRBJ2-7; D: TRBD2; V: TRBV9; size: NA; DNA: TGTGCCAGCAGCGTCTTCGCGGGAGGACCCTACGAGCAGTACTTC; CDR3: CASSVFAGGPYEQYF
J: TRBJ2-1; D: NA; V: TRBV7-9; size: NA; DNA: TGTGCCAGCAGCTTATTATGGGGCAATGAGCAGTTCTTC; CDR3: CASSLLWGNEQFF